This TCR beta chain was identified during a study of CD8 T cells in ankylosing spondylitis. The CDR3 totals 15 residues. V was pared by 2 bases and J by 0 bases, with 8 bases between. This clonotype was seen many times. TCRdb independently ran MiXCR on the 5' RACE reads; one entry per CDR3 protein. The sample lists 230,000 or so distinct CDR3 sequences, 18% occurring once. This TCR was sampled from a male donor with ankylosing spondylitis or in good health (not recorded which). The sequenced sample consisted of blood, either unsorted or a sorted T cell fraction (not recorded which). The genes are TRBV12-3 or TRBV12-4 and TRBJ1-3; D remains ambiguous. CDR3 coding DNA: TGTGCCAGCAGTTTACCCAGGAGCTCTGGAAACACCATATATTTT. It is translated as CASSLPRSSGNTIYF.